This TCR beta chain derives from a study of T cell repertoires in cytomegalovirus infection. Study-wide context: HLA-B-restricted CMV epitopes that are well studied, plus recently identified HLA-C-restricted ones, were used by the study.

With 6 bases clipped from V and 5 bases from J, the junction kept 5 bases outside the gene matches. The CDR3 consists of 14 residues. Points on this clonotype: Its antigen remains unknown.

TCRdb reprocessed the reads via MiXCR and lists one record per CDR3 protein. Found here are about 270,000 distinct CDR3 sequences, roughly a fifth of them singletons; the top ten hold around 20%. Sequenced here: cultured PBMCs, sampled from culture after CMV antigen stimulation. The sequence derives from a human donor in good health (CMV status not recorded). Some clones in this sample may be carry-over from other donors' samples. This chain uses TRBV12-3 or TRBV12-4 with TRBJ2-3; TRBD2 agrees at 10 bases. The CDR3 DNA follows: TGTGCCAGCAGCCTAGCGGGAGTAAAAGATACGCAGTATTTT. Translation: CASSLAGVKDTQYF.